This T cell receptor (beta chain) came from a study of blood T cell repertoires in acute mononucleosis (dated by TCRdb to between 2020 and 2021). Regarding the complete study: Convalescent samples were collected 5 to 8 months after the acute presentation, representing the memory response. Mean blood EBV load was roughly 3.7 log10 genome copies per million B cells during acute infection and about 2.6 at convalescence.

As concerns this clone: Base-call qualities are not available, and no considerably larger clone is one nucleotide away.

Its CDR3 holds 20 amino acids, cysteine through phenylalanine. The read is trimmed to its CDR3 DNA, 60 bases read in frame from base 1. From the germline V gene, CDR1 is SQVTM and CDR2 is ANQGSEA. At the junction V is shortened by 6 bases and J by 10 bases; bases outside the gene matches: 27. Total RNA from at least 9,000 sorted tetramer+ CD8 T cells was reverse transcribed into cDNA for TCR profiling. PCR amplification of CDR3 regions used primers annealing to V and J regions and added unique molecular identifiers so that templates could be tracked. The immunoSEQ platform, including its sequencing and error-correction standards, was used to profile TCRalpha and TCRbeta chains. The source study handled its data this way. Clonal copy numbers were corrected for sequencing and PCR errors, and IMGT conventions were followed to define CDR3s. Only productive rearrangements were analyzed, using immunoSEQ Analyzer versions 2.0 and 3.0, with gene-pairing frequencies processed further in Microsoft Excel. V-J pairings were visualized as Circos plots, and CDR3 motifs were found with MEME plus a custom motifSearch program. The OLGA algorithm was used to calculate the probability of generation of TCR sequences. Clonotypes found at both visits were termed persistent, clonotypes found only in the acute phase were termed nonpersistent, and clonotypes found only at convalescence were termed de novo. Any amino acid clonotype used by more than one donor was defined as a public TCR. This is the immuneACCESS table as TCRdb keeps it, with only in-frame sequences that have V and J called. A part of the clones is gone; compared with another copy, unresolved V genes explain less than half, and the rest is unexplained. V, J and clone size derive from that table, while D and trimming were established from the DNA sequence. This sample comprises 1,500 to 1,600 clones, around 25% of them detected only once. Clones ranked in the top ten supply 30% to 35% of the sample.

General study outcomes and caveats: In TCR repertoire selection for BRLF1 (YVL-BR), TCRalpha CDR3 motifs took on a dominant role, whereas TCRbeta played only a minimal one. With only three donors in the cohort, group averages were based on very few individuals. Only roughly 9% of unique acute clonotypes persisted into convalescence, yet these made up most of the response; new diverse de novo clonotypes seemingly replaced the rest. Because only a fraction of each donor's blood was analyzed, sampling error might partly account for the low clonotype overlap between the acute and convalescent samples.

The intended sense of this specimen's time point label: convalescence about 6 months (5-8 months) after acute presentation (visit 7). Over primary infection, the study followed CD8 T cell responses to two immunodominant EBV epitopes: BRLF1 109 (YVL-BR) and BMLF1 280 (GLC-BM). A positive serum heterophile antibody test together with EBV viral capsid antigen-specific IgM pointed to primary EBV infection. Total CD8 T cells were first enriched from PBMCs by magnetic positive selection (MACS). A FACSAria III was used to sort live CD3+ CD8+ tetramer+ cells to over 85% purity. A PE-conjugated tetramer loaded with the BRLF1 109-117 peptide was used to sort the cells. After tetramer sorting, TCR repertoires of EBV epitope-specific CD8 T cells were deep-sequenced directly ex vivo at acute infection and at convalescence. Donors were a few people aged about 18 to 30 with clinical acute infectious mononucleosis and laboratory evidence of primary EBV infection. Heparinized peripheral blood was drawn at clinical presentation with mononucleosis symptoms and again about 6 months later. Ficoll-Paque density gradient centrifugation was used to isolate PBMCs.

The origin of this receptor is a woman in her late teens or twenties with infectious mononucleosis caused by EBV. This specimen consisted of EBV YVL epitope tetramer+ CD8+ T cells sorted from PBMCs, obtained during convalescence from infectious mononucleosis. The sample's cell subset or site label, decoded: CD8 T cells binding a tetramer with EBV BRLF1 109-117 peptide (YVL-BR). The chain links TRBV29-1 with TRBJ2-1, with TRBD2 matching 13 junction bases. The CDR3 protein: CSVGGTGSGTSGAYSYEQFF. The bases are TGCAGCGTAGGAGGGACAGGGTCCGGGACTAGCGGGGCATACTCCTACGAGCAGTTCTTC.